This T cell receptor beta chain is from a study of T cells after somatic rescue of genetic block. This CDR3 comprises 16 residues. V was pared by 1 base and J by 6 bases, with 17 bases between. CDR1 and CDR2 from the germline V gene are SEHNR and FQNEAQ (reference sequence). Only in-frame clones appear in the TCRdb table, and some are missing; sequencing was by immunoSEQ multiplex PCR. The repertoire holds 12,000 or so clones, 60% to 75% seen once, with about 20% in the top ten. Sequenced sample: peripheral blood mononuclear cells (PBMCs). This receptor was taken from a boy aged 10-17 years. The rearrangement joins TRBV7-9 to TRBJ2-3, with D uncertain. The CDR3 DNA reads TGTGCCAGCAGCTTAGTAGTAATCGATCCAGCGGATACGCAGTATTTT. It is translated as CASSLVVIDPADTQYF.